The 16 T cell receptor beta chains presented below share a single source sample, sequenced in a study of control samples from healthy donors and cancer patients. Here immunoSEQ multiplex PCR was the method, and the copy in TCRdb shows in-frame clones only, minus some. Altogether over 150,000 clones are present, under 96% being singletons, with the ten largest covering approximately 0.97%. The sequencing sample was made of blood. The receptors here all came from a woman aged 25-40 years in good health.

The chain carries TRBV29-1 and TRBJ2-3; 9 positions match TRBD2. The V and J ends lost 1 base and 2 bases, in that order; junction bases with no gene match: 16. The CDR3 consists of 19 residues. CDR1 is SQVTM, CDR2 ANQGSEA, per germline. CDR3 sequence (DNA): TGCAGCGTTGAAGCGGGGCGTCTAGCGGGATTCAGTCACACAGATACGCAGTATTTT. Its translation is CSVEAGRLAGFSHTDTQYF.

The chain couples TRBV11-1 to TRBJ1-2, with D perhaps matching TRBD1 (5 bases). Germline V gene lookup returns CDR1 SGHAT and CDR2 FQDESV (reference sequence). This CDR3 has 12 residues. Trimming took 5 bases from V and 8 from J, leaving 12 bases between them. In nucleotides, the CDR3 is TGTGCCAGCAGCCATGACAGTCGGGGCTACACCTTC. Protein: CASSHDSRGYTF.

The genes are TRBV5-6 and TRBJ1-5, with a possible D match to TRBD1 (6 bases). The germline CDR1 and CDR2 sequences are SGHDT and YYEEEE. The CDR3 extends over 14 amino acids. Trimming left V 0 bases short and J 7 bases short, with 11 bases between. The CDR3 bases are TGTGCCAGCAGCTTGGCCGGGGGGGCCCAGCCCCAGCATTTT. Amino acid sequence: CASSLAGGAQPQHF.

With regard to this clone: This sample also contains other DNA sequences that code for the same CDR3. The rearrangement uses TRBV27 and TRBJ1-1; D is unclear. The CDR3 is made up of 13 amino acids. V lost 3 bases and J 2 bases, leaving 7 bases between the germline ends. CDR1 MNHEY and CDR2 SMNVEV come from the germline V gene (reference sequence). CDR3: CASSLVVNTEAFF. DNA of the CDR3: TGTGCCAGCAGTTTGGTGGTAAACACTGAAGCTTTCTTT.

Worth noting for this clone: Additional DNA sequences in this sample encode the identical CDR3. V usage is TRBV6-5 and J usage is TRBJ2-7, with 7 bases identical to TRBD1. The CDR3 sequence is 13 residues long. The junction had 3 bases not matched to a gene; V was cut back by 5 bases and J by 2 bases. Germline loops: CDR1 MNHEY, CDR2 SVGAGI. CDR3 protein: CASSPGTAYEQYF. The CDR3 coding sequence is TGTGCCAGCAGTCCGGGGACAGCCTACGAGCAGTACTTC.

The V gene is TRBV19, the J gene TRBJ2-1; D is possibly TRBD2 (6 bases). V was trimmed by 8 bases and J by 6 bases, leaving 17 bases between them. CDR1 is LNHDA, CDR2 SQIVND, per germline (reference sequence). The CDR3 has 14 residues. The CDR3, as DNA: TGTGCCAGTGCCACGGGACTTCTCGGCAATGAGCAGTTCTTC. Protein: CASATGLLGNEQFF.

V usage is TRBV7-6 and J usage is TRBJ2-1; TRBD2 aligns across 7 bases. CDR1 and CDR2 from the germline V gene are SGHVS and FNYEAQ. The CDR3 spans 14 residues. J was trimmed by 9 bases and V by 4 bases; bases with no gene match: 9. For the CDR3, the DNA is TGTGCCAGCAGCTACACCCTCGAGCGGGGTGAGCAGTTCTTC. It translates to CASSYTLERGEQFF.

A note on this clone: The junction shows a germline mismatch at one end, possibly a read error. V usage is TRBV2 and J usage is TRBJ2-7, with D possibly being TRBD1 (6 bases). CDR3 size: 13 residues. Germline CDR1 is SNHLY and CDR2 is FYNNEI. CDR3 nucleotide sequence: TGTGCCAGCGGAAACAGGGCCTCCAACGAGCAGTACTTC. Translation gives CASGNRASNEQYF.

The genes are TRBV3-1 (or the pseudogene TRBV3-2) and TRBJ1-1, with no clear D. The V gene lost 3 bases and the J gene lost 11 bases, with 16 bases spanning the gap. This CDR3 is 13 amino acids long. Germline assignment: CDR1 LGHDT and CDR2 YNNKEL (reference sequence). The CDR3 bases are TGTGCCAGCAGCCACAGGTGGGCCGGGGAGGCTTTCTTT. Residues: CASSHRWAGEAFF.

On this clone: One junction end does not reproduce the germline sequence, and a read error may be involved. This sample also contains other DNA sequences that code for the same CDR3. V and J are TRBV28 and TRBJ1-1, with D unresolved. Germline CDR1 is MDHEN and CDR2 is SYDVKM. The CDR3 has 12 amino acids. DNA of the CDR3: TGTGCCAGCAGTTTATCGTATACTGAAGCTTTTTTT. Its protein product is CASSLSYTEAFF.

The CDR3 spells CASSLDPRGPGETQYF. DNA for the CDR3: TGTGCCAGCAGCTTGGACCCTCGGGGGCCTGGGGAGACCCAGTACTTC. The V gene is TRBV5-4, the J gene TRBJ2-5, with D perhaps matching TRBD1 or TRBD2 (6 bases each). The CDR3 runs to 16 residues. Per the germline V gene, CDR1 is SGHNT and CDR2 is YYREEE (reference sequence). Trimming took 0 bases from V and 5 from J, leaving 17 bases between them.

The chain has TRBV13 and TRBJ2-7; 7 bases are shared with TRBD2. V trimming: 1 base; J trimming: 0 bases; junction bases outside the gene matches: 3. Germline values: CDR1 PRHDT, CDR2 FYEKMQ (reference sequence). This CDR3 region has 15 residues. The CDR3 here is CASSLVLAGSYEQYF. The CDR3 DNA sequence: TGTGCCAGCAGCTTAGTTTTAGCGGGCTCCTACGAGCAGTACTTC.

This rearrangement joins TRBV20-1 to TRBJ2-7; no reliable D call. The germline V and J ends were trimmed by 3 bases and 3 bases, with 15 bases remaining between them. CDR3 length: 14 residues. Germline assignment: CDR1 DFQATT and CDR2 SNEGSKA (reference sequence). The CDR3 DNA reads TGCAGTGCTAGTTATCCCTTGAGGAGCTACGAGCAGTACTTC. Translation: CSASYPLRSYEQYF.

The genes are TRBV27 and TRBJ2-6; the D call may be TRBD1 or TRBD2 (5 bases each). V was cut by 5 bases and J by 1 base, with 15 bases left in between. The CDR3 totals 17 residues. The V gene's germline CDR1 is MNHEY and CDR2 SMNVEV (reference sequence). CDR3 sequence reads: CASSPPGLRSGANVLTF. CDR3 bases: TGTGCCAGCAGTCCCCCGGGGCTACGGTCTGGGGCCAACGTCCTGACTTTC. The full variable domain, with the rest looked up from reference TRBV27 and TRBJ2-6, is EAQVTQNPRYLITVTGKKLTVTCSQNMNHEYMSWYRQDPGLGLRQIYYSMNVEVTDKGDVPEGYKVSRKEKRNFPLILESPSPNQTSLYFCASSPPGLRSGANVLTFGAGSRLTVL.

The chain couples TRBV10-2 to TRBJ1-6; no definite D call. The CDR3 runs 14 residues. The germline V and J ends were trimmed by 2 bases and 6 bases, with 8 bases remaining between them. Per the germline V gene, CDR1 is WSHSY and CDR2 is SAAADI. As DNA, the CDR3 is TGCGCCAGCAGTGAGGGACTTCTTAATTCACCCCTCCACTTT. Amino acids: CASSEGLLNSPLHF.

The genes are TRBV2 and TRBJ2-7; 9 bases agree with TRBD1. Germline CDR1 and CDR2: SNHLY and FYNNEI. The CDR3 has 17 residues. Trimming cost V 4 bases and J 5 bases; bases outside gene matches: 15. The CDR3 nucleotides read TGTGCCAGCAGTGCATGGACAGGGGAAACCCAGAGGGACGAGCAGTACTTC. Amino acids: CASSAWTGETQRDEQYF.